The 18 T cell receptor beta chains in this list originate from one sample, sequenced in a study of CD8 T cells in Susac syndrome. cDNA came from about 0.5 to 1 ug RNA primed by random hexamers. TCRdb re-analysed the immunoSEQ multiplex PCR reads in MiXCR, keeping a single row per CDR3 protein. Of 330,000 or so distinct CDR3 sequences in the sample, 70% to 90% were seen once. The specimen was CD8+ T cells from PBMCs. Receptor source: a human donor with multiple sclerosis.

The chain is built from TRBV28 and TRBJ2-7; D possibly corresponds to TRBD2 (5 bases). V lost 8 bases and J 6 bases, leaving 8 bases between the germline ends. The germline gives CDR1 MDHEN, CDR2 SYDVKM. CDR3 length: 10 residues. The CDR3 nucleotides are TGTGCCAGCGGCGGAGGCGAGCAGTACTTC. Translation gives CASGGGEQYF.

This chain connects TRBV5-1 to TRBJ2-1, with 8 bases aligning to TRBD1. V lost 7 bases, J lost 6 bases, and 6 bases stayed unmatched. This CDR3 is built from 13 residues. CDR1 and CDR2 (germline): SGHRS, YFSETQ. CDR3 DNA sequence: TGCGCCAGCCGAGGACAGGGAACCAATGAGCAGTTCTTC. This sequence encodes CASRGQGTNEQFF.

The chain combines TRBV11-3 with TRBJ2-1, with 9 bases that match TRBD2. Germline V CDR1 and CDR2: SGHNT, YENEEA. The junction had 15 bases not matched to a gene; V was cut back by 1 base and J by 8 bases. This CDR3 is 18 amino acids long. DNA for the CDR3: TGTGCCAGCAGCTTAGGGGGACTAGCCCCCAGCGGGGTCGATGAGCAGTTCTTC. This translates into CASSLGGLAPSGVDEQFF.

This chain uses TRBV29-1 with TRBJ2-2; 7 bases align to TRBD1. Per germline, CDR1 SQVTM and CDR2 ANQGSEA. This CDR3 is 16 amino acids long. V trimming: 3 bases; J trimming: 1 base; junction bases outside the gene matches: 8. This CDR3 is CSVEARDRWNTGELFF. The CDR3 DNA reads as TGCAGCGTTGAGGCCCGGGACAGATGGAACACCGGGGAGCTGTTTTTT.

The chain recombines TRBV5-6 with TRBJ1-4, with D unresolved. The V end lost 0 bases, the J end lost 2 bases, and 14 bases lay between the germline ends. The CDR3 totals 17 residues. CDR1 is SGHDT, CDR2 YYEEEE, per germline. The CDR3 protein is CASSLAAVLSTNEKLFF. CDR3 in DNA: TGTGCCAGCAGCTTGGCCGCGGTGTTGTCCACTAATGAAAAACTGTTTTTT.

This clonotype was found a few times. The chain carries TRBV6-5 and TRBJ2-2; 14 bases align to TRBD2. The CDR3 is 14 amino acids. V was clipped by 8 bases and J by 4 bases; unmatched bases: 0. The germline V gene encodes CDR1 MNHEY and CDR2 SVGAGI. The CDR3 DNA follows: TGTGCCAGCGGACTAGCGGGAGGCACCGGGGAGCTGTTTTTT. Translating gives CASGLAGGTGELFF.

This clonotype has a single count. The V call is TRBV27, the J call TRBJ2-7; perhaps D is TRBD1 or TRBD2 (5 bases each). Trimming took off 0 bases at V and 3 bases at J, with 12 bases between the two ends. This CDR3 has 15 residues. Germline CDR1 and CDR2: MNHEY and SMNVEV (reference sequence). The CDR3 nucleotides are TGTGCCAGCAGTTTATCCCCCGGGGCGGTCTACGAGCAGTACTTC. The encoded protein is CASSLSPGAVYEQYF.

V gene TRBV28 combines with J gene TRBJ2-4; 11 bases are a match to TRBD2. The CDR3 loop spans 17 amino acids. The germline gives CDR1 MDHEN, CDR2 SYDVKM. Trimming cost V 6 bases and J 1 base; bases outside gene matches: 8. CDR3 sequence reads: CASRSTSGEGAKNIQYF. The CDR3 DNA reads as TGTGCCAGCAGGTCGACTAGCGGGGAGGGGGCCAAAAACATTCAGTACTTC.

The chain joins TRBV4-3 to TRBJ2-7, with D perhaps TRBD2 (5 bases). With 1 base removed from V and 3 bases from J, the gap between germline ends came to 16 bases. The germline V gene has CDR1 LGHNA and CDR2 YSLEER. This CDR3 has 16 residues. CDR3 coding DNA: TGCGCCAGCAGCCAAGGACTGGCGGAGGAGAGCTACGAGCAGTACTTC. Translation: CASSQGLAEESYEQYF.

The chain joins TRBV9 to TRBJ2-5; D remains unclear. Trimming took 2 bases from V and 8 from J, leaving 13 bases between them. The CDR3 spans 13 residues. CDR1 is SGDLS and CDR2 is YYNGEE in the germline V gene. CDR3 amino acids: CASSVPGDRTQYF. For the CDR3, the DNA is TGTGCCAGCAGCGTTCCAGGTGACCGTACCCAGTACTTC.

This clonotype was observed a single time. The J gene is TRBJ1-4, the V gene TRBV4-3; D not certain. The V and J ends lost 7 bases and 4 bases respectively, with 7 bases between them. The V gene's germline CDR1 is LGHNA and CDR2 YSLEER. The CDR3 extends over 12 amino acids. The CDR3 here is CASNSYNEKLFF. CDR3 nucleotides: TGCGCCAGCAACTCGTATAATGAAAAACTGTTTTTT.

The sample holds one count of this clonotype. Here the CDR3 reads CASSLLQGRVVTF. The CDR3 nucleotides are TGTGCCAGCAGTTTGTTACAGGGGAGGGTTGTCACCTTC. V is TRBV28 and J is TRBJ1-2; TRBD1 matches at 7 bases. There are 13 residues in the CDR3. CDR1 and CDR2 (germline): MDHEN, SYDVKM. The trim removed 3 bases at V and 13 bases at J, leaving 11 bases unmatched.

This clonotype was found a few times. The rearrangement links TRBV11-2 to TRBJ1-1; D gene unclear. V shed 5 bases and J shed 1 base, with 8 bases lying between them. This CDR3 comprises 13 residues. Germline loops: CDR1 SGHAT, CDR2 FQNNGV. CDR3 sequence reads: CASSAPGNTEAFF. The CDR3 coding sequence is TGTGCCAGCAGCGCCCCGGGGAACACTGAAGCTTTCTTT.

The chain has TRBV20-1 and TRBJ2-7; 16 bases are shared with TRBD2. V shed 3 bases and J 10 bases; nucleotides not matched to a gene: 6. Germline assignment: CDR1 DFQATT and CDR2 SNEGSKA (reference sequence). This CDR3 has 14 residues. The CDR3 region is CSARGTSGRADQYF. The CDR3, as DNA: TGCAGTGCTAGGGGGACTAGCGGGAGGGCCGATCAGTACTTC.

As DNA, the CDR3 is TGTGCCAGCTCACCACCTCGCCTTAGGGCCCGCACAGATACGCAGTATTTT. It translates to CASSPPRLRARTDTQYF. The chain combines TRBV18 with TRBJ2-3; D remains unclear. There are 17 residues in the CDR3. Trimming shortened V by 0 bases and J by 1 base, and 14 bases separated the two germline ends. In germline, CDR1 is KGHSH, CDR2 LQKENI.

The rearrangement links TRBV11-2 to TRBJ2-5, with 9 bases aligning to TRBD1. The CDR3 has 15 amino acids. V dropped 9 bases and J dropped 5; count of bases not matched to a gene: 13. Germline lookup yields CDR1 SGHAT and CDR2 FQNNGV. This chain's CDR3 is CASNGDGTGRETQYF. The CDR3 DNA follows: TGTGCCAGTAACGGAGACGGGACAGGGAGGGAGACCCAGTACTTC.

The chain is built from TRBV27 and TRBJ2-7; TRBD2 matches at 7 bases. CDR3 size: 12 residues. The V gene end was trimmed by 5 bases and the J gene end by 3 bases; junction bases not matched to a gene: 1. Germline-derived CDR1 and CDR2 are MNHEY and SMNVEV (reference sequence). CDR3 DNA: TGTGCCAGCAGTCGGACTAGCTACGAGCAGTACTTC. This encodes CASSRTSYEQYF.

J is TRBJ2-1 and V is TRBV28, with a possible D match to TRBD2 (6 bases). CDR3 length: 17 amino acids. Trimming pared 5 bases from V and 0 bases from J, leaving 17 bases between. The germline gives CDR1 MDHEN, CDR2 SYDVKM. In nucleotides, the CDR3 is TGTGCCAGCAGTCCCCCCAGCGGGTTGAGCTCCTACAATGAGCAGTTCTTC. Amino acids: CASSPPSGLSSYNEQFF.